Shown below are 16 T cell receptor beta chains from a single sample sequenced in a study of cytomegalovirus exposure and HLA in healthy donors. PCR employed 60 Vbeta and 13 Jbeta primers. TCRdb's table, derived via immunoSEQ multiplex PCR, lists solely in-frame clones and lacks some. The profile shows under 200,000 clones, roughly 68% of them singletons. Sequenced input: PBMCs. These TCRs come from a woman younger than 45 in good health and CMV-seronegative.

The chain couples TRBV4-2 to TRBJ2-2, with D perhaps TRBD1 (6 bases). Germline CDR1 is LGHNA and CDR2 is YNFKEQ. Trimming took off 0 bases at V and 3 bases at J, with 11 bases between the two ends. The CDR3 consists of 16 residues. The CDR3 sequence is CASSQDQGQYTGELFF. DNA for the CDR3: TGTGCCAGCAGCCAAGATCAGGGGCAGTACACCGGGGAGCTGTTTTTT.

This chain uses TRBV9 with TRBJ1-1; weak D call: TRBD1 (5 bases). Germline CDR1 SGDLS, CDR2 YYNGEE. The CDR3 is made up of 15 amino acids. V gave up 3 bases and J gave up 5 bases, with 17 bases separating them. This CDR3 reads CASSGTGSAGTEAFF. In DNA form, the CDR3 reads TGTGCCAGCAGCGGAACCGGGAGCGCAGGGACTGAAGCTTTCTTT.

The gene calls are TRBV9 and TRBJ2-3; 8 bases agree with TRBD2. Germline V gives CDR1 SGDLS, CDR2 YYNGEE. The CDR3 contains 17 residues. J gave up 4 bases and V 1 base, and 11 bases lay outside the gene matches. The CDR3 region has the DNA TGTGCCAGCAGCGTACGCCGCCAGCGGGGGCCCCCAGATACGCAGTATTTT. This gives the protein CASSVRRQRGPPDTQYF.

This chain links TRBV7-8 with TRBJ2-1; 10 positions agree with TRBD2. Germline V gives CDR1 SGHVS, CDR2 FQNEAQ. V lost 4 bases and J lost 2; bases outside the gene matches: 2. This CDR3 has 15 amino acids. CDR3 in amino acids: CASSSLAGAYNEQFF. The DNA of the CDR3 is TGTGCCAGCAGCTCTCTAGCGGGAGCCTACAATGAGCAGTTCTTC.

The CDR3 coding sequence is TGTGCCAGCAGTTTAAGGTCTGACAGCCGTTCAAACTCTGGGGCCAACGTCCTGACTTTC. Translation: CASSLRSDSRSNSGANVLTF. The chain combines TRBV27 with TRBJ2-6; D possibly corresponds to TRBD1 (5 bases). This CDR3 has 20 amino acids. In germline, CDR1 is MNHEY, CDR2 SMNVEV (reference sequence). The V end lost 2 bases, the J end lost 0 bases, and 20 bases lay between the germline ends.

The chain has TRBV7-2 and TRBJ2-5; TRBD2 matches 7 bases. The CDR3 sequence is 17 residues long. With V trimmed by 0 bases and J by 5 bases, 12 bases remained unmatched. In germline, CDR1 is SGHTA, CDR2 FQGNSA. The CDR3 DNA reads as TGTGCCAGCAGCTTAGCGCTACGGGGGAGGGCGGGGGAGACCCAGTACTTC. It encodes CASSLALRGRAGETQYF.

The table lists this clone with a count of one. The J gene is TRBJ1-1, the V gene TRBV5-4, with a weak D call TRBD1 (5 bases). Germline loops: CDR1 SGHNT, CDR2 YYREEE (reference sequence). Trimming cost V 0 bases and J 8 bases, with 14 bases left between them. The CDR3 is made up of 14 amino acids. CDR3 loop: CASSLAGIGAEAFF. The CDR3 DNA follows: TGTGCCAGCAGCTTGGCAGGTATTGGGGCAGAAGCTTTCTTT.

The CDR3 coding sequence is TGTGCCAGCGGTCCAGGGGTGGAGAGTGGCTACACCTTC. Translated, it gives CASGPGVESGYTF. This chain uses TRBV2 with TRBJ1-2; maybe TRBD1 (6 bases). Germline V gene lookup returns CDR1 SNHLY and CDR2 FYNNEI. V lost 8 bases to trimming and J lost 7 bases, with 17 bases between them. The CDR3 runs 13 residues.

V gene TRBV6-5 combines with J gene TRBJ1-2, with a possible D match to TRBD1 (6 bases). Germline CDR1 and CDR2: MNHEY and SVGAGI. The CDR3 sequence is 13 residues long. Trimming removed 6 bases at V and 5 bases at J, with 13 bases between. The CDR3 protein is CASSRYRDYGYTF. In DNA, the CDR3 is TGTGCCAGCAGCCGATACAGGGATTATGGCTACACCTTC.

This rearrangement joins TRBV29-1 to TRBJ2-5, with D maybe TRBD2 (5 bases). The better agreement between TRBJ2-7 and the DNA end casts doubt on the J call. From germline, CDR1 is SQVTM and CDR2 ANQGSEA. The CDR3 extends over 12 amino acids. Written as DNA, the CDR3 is TGCAGCATACTCAAAGCTGAGGGCGAGCAGTACTTC. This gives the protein CSILKAEGEQYF.

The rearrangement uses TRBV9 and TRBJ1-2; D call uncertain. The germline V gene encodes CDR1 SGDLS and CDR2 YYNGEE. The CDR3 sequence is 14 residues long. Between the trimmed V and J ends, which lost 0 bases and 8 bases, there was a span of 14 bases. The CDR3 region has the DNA TGTGCCAGCAGCGTAGGAGGGCCTATATACGGCTACACCTTC. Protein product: CASSVGGPIYGYTF.

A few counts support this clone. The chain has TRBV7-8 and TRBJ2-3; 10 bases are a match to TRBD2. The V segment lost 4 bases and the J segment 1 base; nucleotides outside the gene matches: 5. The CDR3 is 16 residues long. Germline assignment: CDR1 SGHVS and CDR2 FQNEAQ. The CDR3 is CASSYLGTSGTDTQYF. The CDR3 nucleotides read TGTGCCAGCAGCTACCTCGGGACTAGCGGCACAGATACGCAGTATTTT.

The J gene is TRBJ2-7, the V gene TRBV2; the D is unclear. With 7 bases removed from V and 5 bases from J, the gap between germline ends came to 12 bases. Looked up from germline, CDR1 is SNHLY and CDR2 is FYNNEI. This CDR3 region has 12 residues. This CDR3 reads CASTKLLDEQYF. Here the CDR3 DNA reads TGTGCCAGCACCAAATTGTTAGACGAGCAGTACTTC.

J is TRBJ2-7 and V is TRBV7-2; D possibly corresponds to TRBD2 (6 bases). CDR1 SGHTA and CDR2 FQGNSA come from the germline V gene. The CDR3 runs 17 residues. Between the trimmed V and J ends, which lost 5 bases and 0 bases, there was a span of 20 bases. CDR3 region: CASSHGRRRGSSYEQYF. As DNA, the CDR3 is TGTGCCAGCAGCCACGGACGGCGGCGGGGAAGCTCCTACGAGCAGTACTTC.

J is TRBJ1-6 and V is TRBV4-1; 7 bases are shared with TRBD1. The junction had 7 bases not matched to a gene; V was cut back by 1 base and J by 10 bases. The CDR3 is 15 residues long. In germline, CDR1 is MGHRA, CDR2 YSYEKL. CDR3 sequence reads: CASSQVNRGRSPLHF. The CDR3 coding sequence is TGCGCCAGCAGCCAAGTGAACAGGGGACGCTCACCCCTCCACTTT.

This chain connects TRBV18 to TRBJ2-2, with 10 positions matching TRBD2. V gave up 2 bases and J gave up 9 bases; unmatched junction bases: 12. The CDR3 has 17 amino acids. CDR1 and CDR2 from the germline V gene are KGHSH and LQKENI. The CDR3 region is CASSPTLAGERKRELFF. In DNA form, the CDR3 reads TGTGCCAGCTCACCAACCCTAGCGGGAGAACGAAAGAGGGAGCTGTTTTTT.